This TCR beta chain comes out of a study of blood T cells in healthy people across ages. The V gene end was trimmed by 5 bases and the J gene end by 1 base; junction bases not matched to a gene: 9. Germline V gene lookup returns CDR1 MNHNS and CDR2 SASEGT. The CDR3 has 16 residues. Together with a sample-barcoded 5' primer, a J-beta primer mix was included in a second PCR lasting about 7 to 11 cycles. Each cDNA was tagged by a template-switch adaptor containing 12 random nucleotides. TCRdb re-called the 5' RACE reads through MiXCR, storing one row per CDR3 protein. The table shows 2 million or so distinct CDR3 sequences, with around half occurring only once. With each sample, at least 5 micrograms of total RNA were extracted.

Sequencing used blood. This rearrangement joins TRBV6-1 to TRBJ2-3, with 7 bases identical to TRBD1. The receptor was derived from a woman in her thirties or forties in good health. The chain's CDR3 is CASSQRQGRGTDTQYF. CDR3 DNA: TGTGCCAGCAGTCAGAGACAGGGAAGAGGCACAGATACGCAGTATTTT.